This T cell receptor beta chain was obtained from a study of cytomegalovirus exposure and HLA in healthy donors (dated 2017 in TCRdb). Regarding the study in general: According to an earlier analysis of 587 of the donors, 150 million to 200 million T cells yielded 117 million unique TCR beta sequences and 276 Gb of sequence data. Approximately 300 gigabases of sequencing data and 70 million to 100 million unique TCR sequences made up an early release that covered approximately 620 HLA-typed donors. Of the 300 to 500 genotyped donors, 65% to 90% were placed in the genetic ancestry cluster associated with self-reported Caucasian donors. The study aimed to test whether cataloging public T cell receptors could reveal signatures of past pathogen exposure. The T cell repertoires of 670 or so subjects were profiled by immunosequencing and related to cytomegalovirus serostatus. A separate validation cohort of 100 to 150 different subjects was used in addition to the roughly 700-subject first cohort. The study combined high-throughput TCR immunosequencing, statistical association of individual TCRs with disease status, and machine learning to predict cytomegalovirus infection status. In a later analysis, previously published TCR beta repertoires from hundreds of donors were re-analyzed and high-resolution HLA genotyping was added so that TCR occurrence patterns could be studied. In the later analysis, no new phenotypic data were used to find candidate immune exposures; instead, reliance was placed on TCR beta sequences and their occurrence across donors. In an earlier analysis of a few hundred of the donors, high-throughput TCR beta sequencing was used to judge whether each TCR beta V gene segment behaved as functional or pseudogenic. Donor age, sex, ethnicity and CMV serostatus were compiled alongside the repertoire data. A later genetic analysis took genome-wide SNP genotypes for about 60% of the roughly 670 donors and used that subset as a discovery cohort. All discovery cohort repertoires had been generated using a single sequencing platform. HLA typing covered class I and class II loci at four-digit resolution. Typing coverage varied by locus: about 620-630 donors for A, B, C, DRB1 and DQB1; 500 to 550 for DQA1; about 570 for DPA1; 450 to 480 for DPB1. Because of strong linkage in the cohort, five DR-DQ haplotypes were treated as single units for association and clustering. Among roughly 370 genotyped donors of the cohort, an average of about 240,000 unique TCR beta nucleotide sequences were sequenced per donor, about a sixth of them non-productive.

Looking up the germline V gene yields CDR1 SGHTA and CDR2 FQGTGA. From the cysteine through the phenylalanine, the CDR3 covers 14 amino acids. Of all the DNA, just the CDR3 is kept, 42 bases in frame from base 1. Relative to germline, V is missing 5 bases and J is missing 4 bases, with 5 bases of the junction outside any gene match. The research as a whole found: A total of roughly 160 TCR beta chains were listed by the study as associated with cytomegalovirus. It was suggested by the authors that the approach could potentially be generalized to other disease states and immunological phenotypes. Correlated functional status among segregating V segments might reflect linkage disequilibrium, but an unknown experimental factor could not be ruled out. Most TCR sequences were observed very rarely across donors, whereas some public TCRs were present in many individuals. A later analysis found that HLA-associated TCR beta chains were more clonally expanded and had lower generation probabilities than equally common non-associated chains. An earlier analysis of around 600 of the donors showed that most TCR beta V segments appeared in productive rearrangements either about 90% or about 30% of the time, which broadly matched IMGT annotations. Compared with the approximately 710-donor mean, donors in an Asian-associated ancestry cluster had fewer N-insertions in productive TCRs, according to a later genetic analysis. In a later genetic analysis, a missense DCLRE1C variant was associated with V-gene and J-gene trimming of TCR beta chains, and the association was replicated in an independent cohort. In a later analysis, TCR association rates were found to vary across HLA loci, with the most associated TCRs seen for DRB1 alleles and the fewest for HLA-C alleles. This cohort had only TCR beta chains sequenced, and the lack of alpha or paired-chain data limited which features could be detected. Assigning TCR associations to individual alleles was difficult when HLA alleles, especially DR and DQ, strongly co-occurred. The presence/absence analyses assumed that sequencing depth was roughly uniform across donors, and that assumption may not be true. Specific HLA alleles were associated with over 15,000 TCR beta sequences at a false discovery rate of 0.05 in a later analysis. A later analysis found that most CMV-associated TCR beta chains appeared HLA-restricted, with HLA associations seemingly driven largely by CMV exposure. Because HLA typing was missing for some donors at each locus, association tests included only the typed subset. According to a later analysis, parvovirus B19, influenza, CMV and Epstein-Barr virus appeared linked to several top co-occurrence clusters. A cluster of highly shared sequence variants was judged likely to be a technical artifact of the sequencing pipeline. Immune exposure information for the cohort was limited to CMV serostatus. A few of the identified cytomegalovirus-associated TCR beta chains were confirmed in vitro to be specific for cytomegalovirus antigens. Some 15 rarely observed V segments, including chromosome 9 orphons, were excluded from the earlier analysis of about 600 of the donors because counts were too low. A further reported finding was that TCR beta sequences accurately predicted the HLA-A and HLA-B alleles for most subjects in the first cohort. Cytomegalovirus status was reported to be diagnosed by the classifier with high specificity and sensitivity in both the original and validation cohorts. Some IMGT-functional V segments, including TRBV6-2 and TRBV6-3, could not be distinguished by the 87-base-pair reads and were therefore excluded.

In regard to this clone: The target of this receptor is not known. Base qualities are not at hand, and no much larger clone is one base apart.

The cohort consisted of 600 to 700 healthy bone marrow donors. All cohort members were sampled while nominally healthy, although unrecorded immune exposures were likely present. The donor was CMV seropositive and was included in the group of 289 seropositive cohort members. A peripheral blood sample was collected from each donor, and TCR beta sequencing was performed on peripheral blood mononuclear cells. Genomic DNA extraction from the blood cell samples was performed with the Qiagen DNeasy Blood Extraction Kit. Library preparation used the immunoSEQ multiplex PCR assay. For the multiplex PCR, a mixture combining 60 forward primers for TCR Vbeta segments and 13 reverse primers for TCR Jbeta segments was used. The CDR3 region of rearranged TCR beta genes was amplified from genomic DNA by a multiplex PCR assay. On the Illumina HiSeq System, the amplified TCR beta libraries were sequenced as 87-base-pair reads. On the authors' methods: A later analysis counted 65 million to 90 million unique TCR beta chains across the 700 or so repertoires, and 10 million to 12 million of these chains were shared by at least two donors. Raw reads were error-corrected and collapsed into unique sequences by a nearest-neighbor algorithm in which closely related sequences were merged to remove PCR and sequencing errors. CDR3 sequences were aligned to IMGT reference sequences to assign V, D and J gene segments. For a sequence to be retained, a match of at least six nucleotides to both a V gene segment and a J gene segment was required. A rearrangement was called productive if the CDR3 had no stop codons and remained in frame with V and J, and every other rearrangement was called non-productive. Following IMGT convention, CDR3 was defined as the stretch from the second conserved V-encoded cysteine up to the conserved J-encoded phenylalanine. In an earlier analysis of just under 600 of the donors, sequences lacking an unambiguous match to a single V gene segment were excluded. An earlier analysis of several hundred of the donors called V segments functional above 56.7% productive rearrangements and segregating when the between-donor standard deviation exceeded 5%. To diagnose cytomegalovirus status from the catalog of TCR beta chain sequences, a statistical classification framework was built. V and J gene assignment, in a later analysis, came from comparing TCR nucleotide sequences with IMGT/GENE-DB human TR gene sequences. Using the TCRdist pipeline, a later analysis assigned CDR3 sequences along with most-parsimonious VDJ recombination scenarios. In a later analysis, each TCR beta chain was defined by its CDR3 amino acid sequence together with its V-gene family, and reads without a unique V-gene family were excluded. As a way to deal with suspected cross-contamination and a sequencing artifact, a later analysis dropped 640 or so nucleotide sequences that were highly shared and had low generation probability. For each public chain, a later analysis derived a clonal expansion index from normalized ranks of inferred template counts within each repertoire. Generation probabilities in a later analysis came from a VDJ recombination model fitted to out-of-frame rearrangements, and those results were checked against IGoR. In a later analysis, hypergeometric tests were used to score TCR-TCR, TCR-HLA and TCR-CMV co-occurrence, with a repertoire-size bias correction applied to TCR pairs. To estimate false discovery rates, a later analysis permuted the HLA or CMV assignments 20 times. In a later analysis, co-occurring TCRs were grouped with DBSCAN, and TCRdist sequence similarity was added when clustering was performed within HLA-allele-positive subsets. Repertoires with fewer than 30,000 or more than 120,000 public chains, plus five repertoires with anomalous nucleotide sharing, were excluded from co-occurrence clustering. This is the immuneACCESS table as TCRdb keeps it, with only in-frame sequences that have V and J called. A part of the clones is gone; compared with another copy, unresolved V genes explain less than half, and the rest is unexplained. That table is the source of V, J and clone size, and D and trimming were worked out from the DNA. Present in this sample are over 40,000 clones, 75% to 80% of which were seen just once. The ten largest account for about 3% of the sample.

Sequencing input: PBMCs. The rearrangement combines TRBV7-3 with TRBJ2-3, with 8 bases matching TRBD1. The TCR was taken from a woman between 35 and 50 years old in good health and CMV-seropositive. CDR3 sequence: CASSRRDRSDTQYF. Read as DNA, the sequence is TGTGCCAGCAGCAGGAGGGACAGGTCAGATACGCAGTATTTT.